This TCR beta chain is drawn from a study of T cell changes during pregnancy in multiple sclerosis. Trimming took 6 bases from V and 1 from J, leaving 19 bases between them. Germline CDR1 reads KGHSH; CDR2 reads LQKENI. This CDR3 contains 17 residues. TCRdb keeps only in-frame clones here, not all; method: immunoSEQ multiplex PCR. There are around 69,000 clones in the sample; roughly nine tenths occur only once, and over 1% lies in the top ten. The source material was peripheral blood, sampled in the third trimester of pregnancy. The V gene is TRBV18, the J gene TRBJ2-1; perhaps TRBD2 as D (5 bases). This receptor was identified in a female donor with multiple sclerosis, enrolled in a pregnancy study. The CDR3 DNA sequence: TGTGCCAGCTCGCCGCTTGGAGGATCCGGGTCCTACAATGAGCAGTTCTTC. Encoded protein: CASSPLGGSGSYNEQFF.